The rows below give T cell receptor beta chains drawn from one sample of a study of shared clonotypes between healthy human individuals. The protocol was immunoSEQ multiplex PCR, while the TCRdb copy is restricted to in-frame clones and leaves out a portion. Here the sample spans some 660,000 clones, more than 70% being singletons. The sample comprised memory CD4+ T cells sorted from blood. These receptor sequences come from a woman aged 30 to 39 in good health. CDR3s include the opening cysteine and the closing phenylalanine or tryptophan. The D gene is left open where the match is weak. Not every row has a clone size; where given, it reads once, few, many or a size class.

CDR3nt	CDR3aa	j_gene	v_gene	abundance	d_gene
TGTGCCAGCAGTCCCGGGACAGGGTCGGTCATTCAGTACTTC	CASSPGTGSVIQYF	TRBJ2-4	TRBV7-6	-	TRBD1
TGTGCCAGCAGCGCCCACAGGGAAGATACGCAGTATTTT	CASSAHREDTQYF	TRBJ2-3	TRBV9	few	-
TGTGCCAGCAGTTACTCGTCTTATGGCTACACCTTC	CASSYSSYGYTF	TRBJ1-2	TRBV6-6	-	-
TGTGCCAGCAGCTTGGCTGGGAACTATGGCTACACCTTC	CASSLAGNYGYTF	TRBJ1-2	TRBV5-8	-	-
TGTGCCACCTTTACGAGCTCCTACGAGCAGTACTTC	CATFTSSYEQYF	TRBJ2-7	TRBV27	many	-
TGTGCCAGCAGCCAGGAGCTGGCGGCGACTCGAGGGGGAAGGAATGAAAAACTGTTTTTT	CASSQELAATRGGRNEKLFF	TRBJ1-4	TRBV14	-	-
TGTGCCTGGAGCGATGGAGGACGTGGATACACAGATACGCAGTATTTT	CAWSDGGRGYTDTQYF	TRBJ2-3	TRBV30	once	-
TGTGCCATCAGGGCGACGGACCAAGGATACGAGCAGTACTTC	CAIRATDQGYEQYF	TRBJ2-7	TRBV10-3	-	-
TGTGCCAGCAGGACAGGGTTTGATCAGCCCCAGCATTTT	CASRTGFDQPQHF	TRBJ1-5	TRBV28	-	TRBD1
TGCAGCGTTGGGATAGCGGGAGGAGTAGAGACCCAGTACTTC	CSVGIAGGVETQYF	TRBJ2-5	TRBV29-1	-	TRBD2
TGTGCCAGCAGTTCTGGACTAGCGGGAGGGCCAAGCTCCTACAATGAGCAGTTCTTC	CASSSGLAGGPSSYNEQFF	TRBJ2-1	TRBV28	-	TRBD2
TGCGCCAGCAGCTTGGCAGGGGGGGTCACTGAAGCTTTCTTT	CASSLAGGVTEAFF	TRBJ1-1	TRBV5-1	few	TRBD1
TGTGCCAGCAGCTCGCGGGCACAGGAGAACTACGAGCAGTACTTC	CASSSRAQENYEQYF	TRBJ2-7	TRBV7-2	once	-
TGTGCCAGCAGGACTAGCGGGAGAGCAGATACGCAGTATTTT	CASRTSGRADTQYF	TRBJ2-3	TRBV2	-	TRBD2
TGTGCCAGCTCACCACCGGGAGGGTTCTCTGGAAACACCATATATTTT	CASSPPGGFSGNTIYF	TRBJ1-3	TRBV18	-	-
TGTGCCAGCATTTTAGCGGGAGTTACCGACGAGCAGTACTTC	CASILAGVTDEQYF	TRBJ2-7	TRBV6-1	-	TRBD2
TGCGCCAGCAGACAGAGTAGCGGGAGGGGCGATACGCAGTATTTT	CASRQSSGRGDTQYF	TRBJ2-3	TRBV10-2	-	TRBD2
TGTGCCAGCAGTTTGCCGCCTGGTTGGGAGGCCAAAAACATTCAGTACTTC	CASSLPPGWEAKNIQYF	TRBJ2-4	TRBV28	-	-
TGCGCCAGCAGCCCTGGGGGACTAGCGCCGGAGACCCAGTACTTC	CASSPGGLAPETQYF	TRBJ2-5	TRBV4-1	once	TRBD2
TGTGCCAGCAGTTTAAGGACAGGGGGCTCCGAGCAGTACTTC	CASSLRTGGSEQYF	TRBJ2-7	TRBV27	-	TRBD1
TGCGCCAGCAGCCAAGATCAGACAGGGTATGAAAAACTGTTTTTT	CASSQDQTGYEKLFF	TRBJ1-4	TRBV4-1	-	TRBD1
TGCAGCGTTGAAGCGGAGTCCCGTAGCACAGATACGCAGTATTTT	CSVEAESRSTDTQYF	TRBJ2-3	TRBV29-1	-	-
TGTGCCAGCAGTGAAATGGTTCAGGGACCAACTAATGAAAAACTGTTTTTT	CASSEMVQGPTNEKLFF	TRBJ1-4	TRBV6-1	-	-
TGTGCCAGCAGCCAAGGCGATCATGAGACCCAGTACTTC	CASSQGDHETQYF	TRBJ2-5	TRBV4-2	-	-
TGCGCCAGCAGCTCAGGGGCAACTAATGAAAAACTGTTTTTT	CASSSGATNEKLFF	TRBJ1-4	TRBV5-1	-	-
TGTGCCAGCAGACCCCTCGGGGGGCCGCAGTTCTTC	CASRPLGGPQFF	TRBJ2-1	TRBV2	once	-
TGTGCCAGCAGTTTTACCTGGAAGAAACTTCAAGAGACCCAGTACTTC	CASSFTWKKLQETQYF	TRBJ2-5	TRBV28	once	-
TGTGCCAGCAGCTTAGCGACGGGAGACACAGATACGCAGTATTTT	CASSLATGDTDTQYF	TRBJ2-3	TRBV7-2	-	-
TGCAGCGTCGGCTCCGGGACGGGTGATGGCTACACCTTC	CSVGSGTGDGYTF	TRBJ1-2	TRBV29-1	-	-
TGTGCCAGCAGCTCCCGGGACAGGGTCGGTCAGCCCCAGCATTTT	CASSSRDRVGQPQHF	TRBJ1-5	TRBV5-4	-	TRBD1
TGTGCCAGCAGTGTGCCCGGGACGAGTGAGCAGTTCTTC	CASSVPGTSEQFF	TRBJ2-1	TRBV25-1	-	-
TGTGCCAGCAGCTTAGCCGCGAACACTGAAGCTTTCTTT	CASSLAANTEAFF	TRBJ1-1	TRBV7-8	-	-
TGTGCCAGCGTCCTTCCTGGCGGTGTAGATCAGTTCTTC	CASVLPGGVDQFF	TRBJ2-1	TRBV28	-	-
TGTGCCAGTAGTCCACCGGGGACTCTACCCCACTCTGGGGCCAACGTCCTGACTTTC	CASSPPGTLPHSGANVLTF	TRBJ2-6	TRBV19	-	-
TGTGCCAGCAGCAAAACTAGCGGGAGGGGGCAAGAGACCCAGTACTTC	CASSKTSGRGQETQYF	TRBJ2-5	TRBV7-7	-	TRBD2
TGTGCCAGCAGTTTATCGCTTGTTCGGGCACCTGTTCGGGAAAAACTGTTTTTT	CASSLSLVRAPVREKLFF	TRBJ1-4	TRBV28	-	-
TGTGCCAGTGCGGGCGCTAGCGGGACAACCAACAATGAGCAGTTCTTC	CASAGASGTTNNEQFF	TRBJ2-1	TRBV19	-	TRBD2
TGTGCCAGTAGTAGCACCTCCAGGGGACAAGAGACCCAGTACTTC	CASSSTSRGQETQYF	TRBJ2-5	TRBV19	-	-
TGCGCCAGCAGCCCCCGTACCAACTCCTACAATGAGCAGTTCTTC	CASSPRTNSYNEQFF	TRBJ2-1	TRBV5-1	once	-
TGTGCCAGCAGTCCAGTAGCGGGGACCTACGAGCAGTACTTC	CASSPVAGTYEQYF	TRBJ2-7	TRBV27	few	TRBD2
TGTGCCAGCAGTTTATACCTAGCGCCCAATGAGCAGTTCTTC	CASSLYLAPNEQFF	TRBJ2-1	TRBV28	many	-
TGTGCCAGCAGTCCTGGATCTACCTATGGCTACACCTTC	CASSPGSTYGYTF	TRBJ1-2	TRBV28	-	-